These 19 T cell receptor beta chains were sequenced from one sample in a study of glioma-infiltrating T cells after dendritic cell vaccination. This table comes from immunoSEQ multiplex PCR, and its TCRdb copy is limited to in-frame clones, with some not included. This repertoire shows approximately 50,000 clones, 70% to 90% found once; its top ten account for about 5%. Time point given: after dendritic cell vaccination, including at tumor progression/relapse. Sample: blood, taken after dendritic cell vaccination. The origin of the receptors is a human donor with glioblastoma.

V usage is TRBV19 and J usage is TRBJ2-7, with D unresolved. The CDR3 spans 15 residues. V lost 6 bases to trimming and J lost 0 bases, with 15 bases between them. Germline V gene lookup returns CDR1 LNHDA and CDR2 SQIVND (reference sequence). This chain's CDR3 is CASSSWRKNSYEQYF. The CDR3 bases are TGTGCCAGTAGCTCCTGGCGGAAAAACTCCTACGAGCAGTACTTC.

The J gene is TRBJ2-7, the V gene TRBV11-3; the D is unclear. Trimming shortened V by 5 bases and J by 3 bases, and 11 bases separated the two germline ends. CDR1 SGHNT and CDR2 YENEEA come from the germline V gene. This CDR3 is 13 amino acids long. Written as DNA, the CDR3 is TGTGCCAGCAGCCCGAGACATGGCTACGAGCAGTACTTC. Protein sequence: CASSPRHGYEQYF.

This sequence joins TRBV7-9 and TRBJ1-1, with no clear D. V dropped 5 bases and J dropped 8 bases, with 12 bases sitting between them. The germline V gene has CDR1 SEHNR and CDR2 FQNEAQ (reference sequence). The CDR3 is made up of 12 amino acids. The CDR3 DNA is TGTGCCAGCAGCCCAGAGTGGCGGGAAGCTTTCTTT. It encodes CASSPEWREAFF.

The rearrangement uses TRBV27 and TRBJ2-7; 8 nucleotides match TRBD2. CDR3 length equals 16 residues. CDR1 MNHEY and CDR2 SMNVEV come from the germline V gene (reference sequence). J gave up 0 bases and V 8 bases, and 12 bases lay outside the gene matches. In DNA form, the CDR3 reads TGTGCCAGCTCCCCCACTAGCGGAATTAGCTCCTACGAGCAGTACTTC. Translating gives CASSPTSGISSYEQYF.

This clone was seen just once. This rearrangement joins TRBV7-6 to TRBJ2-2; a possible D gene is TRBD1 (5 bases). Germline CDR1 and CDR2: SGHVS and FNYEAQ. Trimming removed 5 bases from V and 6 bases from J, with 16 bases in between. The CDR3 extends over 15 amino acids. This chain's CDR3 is CASSPYRLGSGELFF. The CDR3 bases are TGTGCCAGCAGCCCCTACAGGTTAGGATCCGGGGAGCTGTTTTTT.

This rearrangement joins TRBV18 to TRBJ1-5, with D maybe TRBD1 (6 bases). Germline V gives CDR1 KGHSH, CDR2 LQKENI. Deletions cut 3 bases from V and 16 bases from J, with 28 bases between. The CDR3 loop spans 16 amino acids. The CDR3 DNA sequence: TGTGCCAGCTCACCTGACGGGGGGGCCTTAGGCAGTTTTCTACATTTT. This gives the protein CASSPDGGALGSFLHF. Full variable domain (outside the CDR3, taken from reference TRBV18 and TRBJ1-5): NAGVMQNPRHLVRRRGQEARLRCSPMKGHSHVYWYRQLPEEGLKFMVYLQKENIIDESGMPKERFSAEFPKEGPSILRIQQVVRGDSAAYFCASSPDGGALGSFLHFGDGTRLSIL.

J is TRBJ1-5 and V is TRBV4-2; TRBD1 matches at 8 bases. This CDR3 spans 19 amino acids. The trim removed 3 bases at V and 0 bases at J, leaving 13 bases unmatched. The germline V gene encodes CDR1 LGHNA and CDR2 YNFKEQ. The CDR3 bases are TGTGCCAGCAGCCAGGCCGGACAGGGCTTCTTGTATAGCAATCAGCCCCAGCATTTT. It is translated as CASSQAGQGFLYSNQPQHF.

The CDR3 region has the DNA TGTGCCAGCAGCGACACCACAGATACGCAGTATTTT. This gives the protein CASSDTTDTQYF. The rearrangement joins TRBV9 to TRBJ2-3; no clear D. CDR1 is SGDLS, CDR2 YYNGEE, per germline. Trimming took off 3 bases at V and 2 bases at J, with 4 bases between the two ends. The CDR3 is made up of 12 amino acids.

The CDR3 reads CASSLGGSGANVLTF. In nucleotides, the CDR3 is TGTGCCAGCAGTTTAGGGGGGTCTGGGGCCAACGTCCTGACTTTC. This chain uses TRBV28 with TRBJ2-6; tentatively, D is TRBD2 (6 bases). The length of the CDR3 is 15 residues. Germline values: CDR1 MDHEN, CDR2 SYDVKM. Trimming removed 2 bases from V and 1 base from J, with 6 bases in between.

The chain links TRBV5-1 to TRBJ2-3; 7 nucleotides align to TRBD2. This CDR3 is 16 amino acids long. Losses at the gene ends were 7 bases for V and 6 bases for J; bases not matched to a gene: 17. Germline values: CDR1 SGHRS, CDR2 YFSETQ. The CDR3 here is CASLESAGPVADTQYF. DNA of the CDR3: TGCGCCAGCTTGGAGTCAGCGGGACCAGTAGCGGATACGCAGTATTTT.

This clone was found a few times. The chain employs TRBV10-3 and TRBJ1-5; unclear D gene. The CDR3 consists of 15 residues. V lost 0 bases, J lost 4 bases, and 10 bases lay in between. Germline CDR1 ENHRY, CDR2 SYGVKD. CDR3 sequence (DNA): TGTGCCATCAGTGAGTCAGGAGCCGGGAATCAGCCCCAGCATTTT. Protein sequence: CAISESGAGNQPQHF.

The CDR3 bases are TGTGCCAGCAGCCAAGATCGGAGGGATGAGCAGTTCTTC. It is translated as CASSQDRRDEQFF. V and J are TRBV4-2 and TRBJ2-1; D perhaps matches TRBD2 (6 bases). CDR3 length: 13 amino acids. CDR1 is LGHNA, CDR2 YNFKEQ, per germline. The germline V and J ends were trimmed by 0 bases and 8 bases, with 8 bases remaining between them.

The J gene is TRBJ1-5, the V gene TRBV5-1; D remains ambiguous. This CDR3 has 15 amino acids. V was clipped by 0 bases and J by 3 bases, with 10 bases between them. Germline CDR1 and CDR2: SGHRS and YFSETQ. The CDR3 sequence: CASSLDNSHNQPQHF. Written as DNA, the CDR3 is TGCGCCAGCAGCTTGGACAATAGCCACAATCAGCCCCAGCATTTT.

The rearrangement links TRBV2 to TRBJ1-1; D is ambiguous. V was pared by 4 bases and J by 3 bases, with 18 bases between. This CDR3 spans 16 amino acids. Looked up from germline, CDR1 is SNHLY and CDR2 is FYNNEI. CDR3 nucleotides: TGTGCCAGCAGTGGGAACCCTTCAAGGCGGGACACTGAAGCTTTCTTT. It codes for CASSGNPSRRDTEAFF. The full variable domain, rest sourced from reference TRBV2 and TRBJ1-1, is EPEVTQTPSHQVTQMGQEVILRCVPISNHLYFYWYRQILGQKVEFLVSFYNNEISEKSEIFDDQFSVERPDGSNFTLKIRSTKLEDSAMYFCASSGNPSRRDTEAFFGQGTRLTVV.

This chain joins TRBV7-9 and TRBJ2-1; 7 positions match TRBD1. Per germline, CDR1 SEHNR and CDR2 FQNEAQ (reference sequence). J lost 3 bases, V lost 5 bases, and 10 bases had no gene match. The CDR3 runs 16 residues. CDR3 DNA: TGTGCCAGCAGCCACGGACAGGCCGGTGGCTACAATGAGCAGTTCTTC. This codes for CASSHGQAGGYNEQFF.

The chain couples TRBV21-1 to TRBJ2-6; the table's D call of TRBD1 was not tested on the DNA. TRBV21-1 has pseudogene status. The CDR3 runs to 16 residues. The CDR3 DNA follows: TGTGCCAGCAGCGGACAGGGGGCTGGTGGGGCCAACGTCCTGACTTTC. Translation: CASSGQGAGGANVLTF.

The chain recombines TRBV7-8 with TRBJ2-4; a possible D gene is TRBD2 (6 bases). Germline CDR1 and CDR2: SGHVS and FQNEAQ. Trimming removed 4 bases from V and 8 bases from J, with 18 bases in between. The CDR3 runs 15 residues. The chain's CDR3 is CASSSRLGGLDIQYF. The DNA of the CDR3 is TGTGCCAGCAGCTCCCGACTAGGAGGTTTGGACATTCAGTACTTC.

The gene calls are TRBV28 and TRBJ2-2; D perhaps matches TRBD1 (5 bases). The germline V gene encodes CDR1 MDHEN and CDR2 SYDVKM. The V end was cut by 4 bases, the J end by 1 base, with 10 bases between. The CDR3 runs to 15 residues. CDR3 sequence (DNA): TGTGCCAGCAGTTCGAGTGACAGGAACACCGGGGAGCTGTTTTTT. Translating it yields CASSSSDRNTGELFF.

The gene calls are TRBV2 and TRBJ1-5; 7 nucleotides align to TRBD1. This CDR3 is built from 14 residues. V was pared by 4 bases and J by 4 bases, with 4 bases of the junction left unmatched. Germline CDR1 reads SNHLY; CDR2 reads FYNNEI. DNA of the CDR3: TGTGCCAGCAGTGGGACAGGAATAAATCAGCCCCAGCATTTT. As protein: CASSGTGINQPQHF.